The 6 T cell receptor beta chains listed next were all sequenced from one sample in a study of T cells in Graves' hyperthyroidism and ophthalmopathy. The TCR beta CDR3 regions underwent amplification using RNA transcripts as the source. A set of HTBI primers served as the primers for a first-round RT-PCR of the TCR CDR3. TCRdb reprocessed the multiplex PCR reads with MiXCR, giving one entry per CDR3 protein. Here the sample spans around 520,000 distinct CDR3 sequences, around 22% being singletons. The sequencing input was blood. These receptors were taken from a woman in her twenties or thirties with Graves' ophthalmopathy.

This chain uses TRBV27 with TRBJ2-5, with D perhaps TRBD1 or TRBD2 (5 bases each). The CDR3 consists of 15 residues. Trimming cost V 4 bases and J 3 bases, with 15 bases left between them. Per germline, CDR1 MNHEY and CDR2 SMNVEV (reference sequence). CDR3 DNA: TGTGCCAGCAGTTCCTCCTGGGACCCTAAAGAGACCCAGTACTTC. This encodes CASSSSWDPKETQYF.

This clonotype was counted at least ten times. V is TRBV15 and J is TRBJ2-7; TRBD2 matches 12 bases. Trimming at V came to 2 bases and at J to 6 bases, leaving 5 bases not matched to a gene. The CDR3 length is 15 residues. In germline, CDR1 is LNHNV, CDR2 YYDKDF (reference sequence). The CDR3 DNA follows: TGTGCCACCAGCAGAAGTACGGGACTAGCGGGCGAGCAGTACTTC. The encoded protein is CATSRSTGLAGEQYF.

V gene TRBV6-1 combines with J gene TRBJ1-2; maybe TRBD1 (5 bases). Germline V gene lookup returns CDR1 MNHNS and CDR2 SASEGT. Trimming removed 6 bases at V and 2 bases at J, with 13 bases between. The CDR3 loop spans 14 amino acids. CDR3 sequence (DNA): TGTGCCAGCAGCGACAGTAATTCAAACTATGGCTACACCTTC. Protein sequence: CASSDSNSNYGYTF.

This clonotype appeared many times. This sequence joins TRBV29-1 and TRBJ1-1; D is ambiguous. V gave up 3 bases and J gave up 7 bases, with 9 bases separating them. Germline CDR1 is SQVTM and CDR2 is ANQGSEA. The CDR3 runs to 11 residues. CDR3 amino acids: CSVDDAREAFF. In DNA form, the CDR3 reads TGCAGCGTTGACGACGCCCGTGAAGCTTTCTTT.

The CDR3 region is CASSLVTGSRQETQYF. CDR3 coding DNA: TGTGCCAGCAGCTTAGTTACAGGCAGCAGGCAAGAGACCCAGTACTTC. This chain joins TRBV11-2 and TRBJ2-5; a possible D gene is TRBD1 (5 bases). The germline CDR1 and CDR2 sequences are SGHAT and FQNNGV. The length of the CDR3 is 16 residues. The V and J ends lost 1 base and 2 bases respectively, with 14 bases between them.

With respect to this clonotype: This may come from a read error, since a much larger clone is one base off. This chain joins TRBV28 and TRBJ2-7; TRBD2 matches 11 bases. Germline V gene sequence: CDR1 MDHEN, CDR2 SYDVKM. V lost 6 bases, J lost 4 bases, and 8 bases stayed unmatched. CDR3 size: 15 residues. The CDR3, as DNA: TGTGCCAGCAGGGATAGCGGGGGGGCCGCGTACGAGCAGTACTTC. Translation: CASRDSGGAAYEQYF.